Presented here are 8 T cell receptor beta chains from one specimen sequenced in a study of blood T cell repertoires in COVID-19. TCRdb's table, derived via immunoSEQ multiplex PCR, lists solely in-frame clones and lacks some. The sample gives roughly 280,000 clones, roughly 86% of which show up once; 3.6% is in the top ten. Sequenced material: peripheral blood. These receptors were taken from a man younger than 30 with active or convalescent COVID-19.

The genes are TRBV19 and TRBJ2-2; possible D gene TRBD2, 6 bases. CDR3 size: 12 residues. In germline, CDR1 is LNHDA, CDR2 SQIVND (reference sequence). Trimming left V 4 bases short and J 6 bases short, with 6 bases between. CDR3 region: CASSTGAGELFF. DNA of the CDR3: TGTGCCAGTAGTACGGGGGCCGGGGAGCTGTTTTTT.

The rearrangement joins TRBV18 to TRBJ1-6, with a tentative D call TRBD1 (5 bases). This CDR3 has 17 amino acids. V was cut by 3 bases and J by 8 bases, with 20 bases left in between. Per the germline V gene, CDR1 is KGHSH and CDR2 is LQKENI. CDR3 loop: CASSPSEGALTYSPLHF. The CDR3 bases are TGTGCCAGCTCACCGTCGGAAGGGGCGCTTACATATTCACCCCTCCACTTT.

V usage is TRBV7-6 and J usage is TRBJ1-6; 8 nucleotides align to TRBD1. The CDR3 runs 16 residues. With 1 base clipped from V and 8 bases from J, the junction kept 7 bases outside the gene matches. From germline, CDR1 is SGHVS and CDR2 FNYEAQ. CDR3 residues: CASSLGDRGADSPLHF. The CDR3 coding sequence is TGTGCCAGCAGCTTAGGTGACAGGGGCGCAGATTCACCCCTCCACTTT.

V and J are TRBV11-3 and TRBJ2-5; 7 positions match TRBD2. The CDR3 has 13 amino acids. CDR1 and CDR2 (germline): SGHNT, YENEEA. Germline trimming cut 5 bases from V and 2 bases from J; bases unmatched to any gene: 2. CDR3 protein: CASSPGGQETQYF. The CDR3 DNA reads TGTGCCAGCAGCCCCGGGGGGCAAGAGACCCAGTACTTC.

CDR3 in amino acids: CASSLVAGGPEETQYF. The DNA of the CDR3 is TGCGCCAGCAGCTTGGTCGCGGGGGGTCCGGAGGAGACCCAGTACTTC. The rearrangement uses TRBV5-1 and TRBJ2-5, with 8 bases fitting TRBD2. Germline V gene data show CDR1 as SGHRS and CDR2 as YFSETQ. This CDR3 comprises 16 residues. The V gene end was trimmed by 0 bases and the J gene end by 5 bases; junction bases not matched to a gene: 9.

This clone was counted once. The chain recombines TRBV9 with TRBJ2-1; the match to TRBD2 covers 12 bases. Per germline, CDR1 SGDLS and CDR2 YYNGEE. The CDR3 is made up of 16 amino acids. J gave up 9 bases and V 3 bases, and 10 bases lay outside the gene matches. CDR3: CASSASGTSGSSEQFF. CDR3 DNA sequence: TGTGCCAGCAGCGCCTCCGGGACTAGCGGGTCCAGTGAGCAGTTCTTC.

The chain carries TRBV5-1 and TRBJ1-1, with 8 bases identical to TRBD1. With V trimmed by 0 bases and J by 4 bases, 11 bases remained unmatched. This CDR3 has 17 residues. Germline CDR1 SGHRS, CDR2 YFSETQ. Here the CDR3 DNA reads TGCGCCAGCAGCTTGGCGGGCGTTTTAACAGGGGGCACTGAAGCTTTCTTT. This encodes CASSLAGVLTGGTEAFF.

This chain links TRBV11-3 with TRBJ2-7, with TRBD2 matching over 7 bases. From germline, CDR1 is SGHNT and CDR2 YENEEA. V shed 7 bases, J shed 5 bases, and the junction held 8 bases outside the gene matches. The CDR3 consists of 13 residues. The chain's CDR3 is CASNGERGNEQYF. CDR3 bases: TGTGCCAGCAACGGGGAGCGGGGTAACGAGCAGTACTTC. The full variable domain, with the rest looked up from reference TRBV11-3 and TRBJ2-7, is EAGVVQSPRYKIIEKKQPVAFWCNPISGHNTLYWYLQNLGQGPELLIRYENEEAVDDSQLPKDRFSAERLKGVDSTLKIQPAELGDSAVYLCASNGERGNEQYFGPGTRLTVT.